These 23 T cell receptor beta chains originate from one sample sequenced in a study of blood T cell repertoires in COVID-19. TCRdb's table, derived via immunoSEQ multiplex PCR, lists solely in-frame clones and lacks some. The table records roughly 100,000 clones, about nine tenths of them present only once. Input material: peripheral blood. The source of these receptors is a woman of 80 years or more in a cohort sampled during active COVID-19.

The V and J genes are TRBV7-6 and TRBJ1-2, with a possible D match to TRBD1 (5 bases). Trimming pared 3 bases from V and 8 bases from J, leaving 13 bases between. The V gene's germline CDR1 is SGHVS and CDR2 FNYEAQ. The CDR3 runs 13 residues. The CDR3 sequence: CASSLGSGSGYTF. The CDR3 coding sequence is TGTGCCAGCAGCTTGGGTTCAGGGTCCGGCTACACCTTC.

This sequence joins TRBV15 and TRBJ2-2; TRBD1 matches 9 bases. Germline CDR1 reads LNHNV; CDR2 reads YYDKDF (reference sequence). The CDR3 runs 17 residues. V shed 5 bases and J 3 bases; nucleotides not matched to a gene: 10. The CDR3 DNA follows: TGTGCCACCAGCGCCCGAGGACAGGGGAGCCACACCGGGGAGCTGTTTTTT. Translating it yields CATSARGQGSHTGELFF. The entire variable domain, with the rest obtained from reference TRBV15 and TRBJ2-2, is as follows: DAMVIQNPRYQVTQFGKPVTLSCSQTLNHNVMYWYQQKSSQAPKLLFHYYDKDFNNEADTPDNFQSRRPNTSFCFLDIRSPGLGDTAMYLCATSARGQGSHTGELFFGEGSRLTVL.

The rearrangement uses TRBV6-1 and TRBJ1-6; D possibly corresponds to TRBD1 (6 bases). The CDR3 extends over 17 amino acids. Germline CDR1 is MNHNS and CDR2 is SASEGT. Between the trimmed V and J ends, which lost 2 bases and 5 bases, there was a span of 16 bases. CDR3 nucleotide sequence: TGTGCCAGCAGTGAAAGGTCGACAGGCCCTAATAATTCACCCCTCCACTTT. Protein product: CASSERSTGPNNSPLHF.

The V gene is TRBV6-1, the J gene TRBJ1-5, with 9 bases that match TRBD1. Per germline, CDR1 MNHNS and CDR2 SASEGT. Unmatched junction bases numbered 5, after V lost 1 base and J lost 4 bases. This CDR3 spans 16 amino acids. The CDR3 region is CASSEGGQGGNQPQHF. CDR3 bases: TGTGCCAGCAGTGAAGGGGGACAGGGAGGAAATCAGCCCCAGCATTTT.

The chain joins TRBV24-1 to TRBJ2-5, with 9 bases matching TRBD1. The CDR3 is made up of 12 amino acids. V dropped 8 bases and J dropped 13; count of bases not matched to a gene: 10. Germline values: CDR1 KGHDR, CDR2 SFDVKD. CDR3 sequence reads: CATTGQGGPWYF. For the CDR3, the DNA is TGTGCCACCACGGGACAGGGAGGCCCCTGGTACTTC.

This clone was observed a few times. This chain joins TRBV29-1 and TRBJ2-2; 9 bases map to TRBD1. The CDR3 runs to 15 residues. CDR1 SQVTM and CDR2 ANQGSEA come from the germline V gene. Trimming at V came to 5 bases and at J to 4 bases, leaving 8 bases not matched to a gene. The CDR3 reads CSVNRDREGTGELFF. The CDR3 nucleotides are TGCAGCGTTAACCGGGACAGGGAGGGCACCGGGGAGCTGTTTTTT.

The chain is built from TRBV27 and TRBJ1-6; 8 nucleotides line up with TRBD1. The V gene's germline CDR1 is MNHEY and CDR2 SMNVEV (reference sequence). This CDR3 has 14 amino acids. V shed 6 bases, J shed 5 bases, and the junction held 3 bases outside the gene matches. CDR3 loop: CASSPGGHNSPLHF. CDR3 sequence (DNA): TGTGCCAGCAGCCCAGGGGGCCATAATTCACCCCTCCACTTT.

V and J are TRBV27 and TRBJ2-7, with TRBD2 matching 8 bases. V dropped 3 bases and J dropped 0; count of bases not matched to a gene: 13. Per germline, CDR1 MNHEY and CDR2 SMNVEV (reference sequence). The CDR3 covers 18 residues. Here the CDR3 DNA reads TGTGCCAGCAGTTTTCTTTCCCGCGGGGGGCCAAGCTCCTACGAGCAGTACTTC. Its protein is CASSFLSRGGPSSYEQYF.

The chain joins TRBV15 to TRBJ2-5, with 13 bases aligning to TRBD2. The junction had 11 bases not matched to a gene; V was cut back by 5 bases and J by 2 bases. The CDR3 consists of 18 residues. CDR1 is LNHNV, CDR2 YYDKDF, per germline (reference sequence). The CDR3 DNA is TGTGCCACCAGCCGAGGTAGGACTAGCGGGGGAACACAAGAGACCCAGTACTTC. This gives the protein CATSRGRTSGGTQETQYF.

V usage is TRBV30 and J usage is TRBJ2-3; D is possibly TRBD1 (5 bases). With 1 base removed from V and 0 bases from J, the gap between germline ends came to 8 bases. Germline CDR1 reads GTSNPN; CDR2 reads SVGIG (reference sequence). The CDR3 is 14 residues long. CDR3 DNA sequence: TGTGCCTGGAGTGCAGGGTCCAGCACAGATACGCAGTATTTT. Protein: CAWSAGSSTDTQYF.

This chain connects TRBV10-3 to TRBJ2-7, with D maybe TRBD2 (6 bases). The germline CDR1 and CDR2 sequences are ENHRY and SYGVKD. With 6 bases removed from V and 7 bases from J, the gap between germline ends came to 13 bases. There are 12 residues in the CDR3. The CDR3 bases are TGTGCCATCAGAAGCGGTGGGGGGGAGCAGTACTTC. The encoded protein is CAIRSGGGEQYF.

In DNA form, the CDR3 reads TGTGCCAGCATAGTAAGTTTGGGAGGGGTTGGCGAGCAGTACTTC. Protein sequence: CASIVSLGGVGEQYF. The J gene is TRBJ2-7, the V gene TRBV28, with 7 bases aligning to TRBD2. Germline CDR1 MDHEN, CDR2 SYDVKM. The CDR3 loop spans 15 amino acids. Unmatched junction bases numbered 15, after V lost 7 bases and J lost 6 bases.

The chain combines TRBV5-4 with TRBJ1-1; 7 nucleotides line up with TRBD1. V was pared by 3 bases and J by 6 bases, with 2 bases of the junction left unmatched. This CDR3 is built from 12 residues. In germline, CDR1 is SGHNT, CDR2 YYREEE (reference sequence). Here the CDR3 reads CASSSGQAEAFF. The CDR3 coding sequence is TGTGCCAGCAGCTCCGGACAGGCTGAAGCTTTCTTT.

V and J are TRBV12-3 or TRBV12-4 and TRBJ1-2; unclear D gene. Trimming cost V 2 bases and J 11 bases, with 9 bases left between them. CDR3 length: 11 residues. CDR3 DNA sequence: TGTGCCAGCAGTTTAATGAGGTATTACACCTTC. Protein product: CASSLMRYYTF.

This clone was seen only once. This rearrangement joins TRBV7-9 to TRBJ2-1; the match to TRBD2 covers 7 bases. With 5 bases clipped from V and 0 bases from J, the junction kept 13 bases outside the gene matches. The germline V gene has CDR1 SEHNR and CDR2 FQNEAQ (reference sequence). The CDR3 runs to 18 residues. The CDR3 region has the DNA TGTGCCAGCAGCGGGGCCGGGACTACCAAAACCTCCTACAATGAGCAGTTCTTC. Protein: CASSGAGTTKTSYNEQFF.

V gene TRBV10-3 combines with J gene TRBJ2-6; 11 positions match TRBD2. V was pared by 10 bases and J by 0 bases, with 5 bases of the junction left unmatched. The CDR3 is 16 amino acids. Germline assignment: CDR1 ENHRY and CDR2 SYGVKD. CDR3 sequence (DNA): TGTGCCACCGGAGGACTAGCGGGCTCTGGGGCCAACGTCCTGACTTTC. It is translated as CATGGLAGSGANVLTF.

The chain links TRBV11-1 to TRBJ2-1, with 8 bases matching TRBD2. CDR1 is SGHAT and CDR2 is FQDESV in the germline V gene (reference sequence). The CDR3 length is 15 residues. J lost 2 bases, V lost 8 bases, and 8 bases had no gene match. The DNA of the CDR3 is TGTGCCAGCGCCAGAGGCGGGGGGACCTACAATGAGCAGTTCTTC. It encodes CASARGGGTYNEQFF.

This clone has more than one count but fewer than ten. The chain has TRBV19 and TRBJ2-7, with D uncertain. The germline gives CDR1 LNHDA, CDR2 SQIVND (reference sequence). The CDR3 runs 11 residues. V was cut by 9 bases and J by 4 bases, with 10 bases left in between. The CDR3 sequence is CARTEPYEQYF. In DNA form, the CDR3 reads TGTGCCAGAACGGAGCCATACGAGCAGTACTTC. Complete variable domain (other parts from reference TRBV19 and TRBJ2-7): DGGITQSPKYLFRKEGQNVTLSCEQNLNHDAMYWYRQDPGQGLRLIYYSQIVNDFQKGDIAEGYSVSREKKESFPLTVTSAQKNPTAFYLCARTEPYEQYFGPGTRLTVT.

This clone was observed once. The chain carries TRBV11-2 and TRBJ1-3; TRBD1 might be the D (5 bases). The V end lost 1 base, the J end lost 0 bases, and 13 bases lay between the germline ends. CDR3 size: 17 residues. CDR1 is SGHAT, CDR2 FQNNGV, per germline. This chain's CDR3 is CASSLGLTGSSGNTIYF. The CDR3 region has the DNA TGTGCCAGCAGCTTAGGATTAACAGGTAGCTCTGGAAACACCATATATTTT.

This clone was recorded only once. The genes are TRBV12-3 or TRBV12-4 and TRBJ2-1; possibly TRBD2 for D (7 bases). The CDR3 sequence is 13 residues long. Trimming removed 8 bases from V and 4 bases from J, with 12 bases in between. The CDR3 DNA follows: TGTGCCAGCCTGGGAGGGGGATACAATGAGCAGTTCTTC. It yields the protein CASLGGGYNEQFF.

Notes on this clone: Germline and junction disagree at one end, which may indicate a read error. The rearrangement joins TRBV11-2 to TRBJ2-5; D possibly corresponds to TRBD1 (6 bases). The CDR3 has 15 residues. Germline values: CDR1 SGHAT, CDR2 FQNNGV. CDR3 loop: CASSIETGRQETQYF. CDR3 nucleotide sequence: TGTGCCAGCAGCATAGAGACAGGACGCCAAGAGACCCAGTACTTC.

The rearrangement links TRBV3-1 (or the pseudogene TRBV3-2) to TRBJ2-3; TRBD1 might be the D (6 bases). Trimming left V 2 bases short and J 1 base short, with 10 bases between. The V gene's germline CDR1 is LGHDT and CDR2 YNNKEL (reference sequence). The length of the CDR3 is 15 residues. The CDR3 DNA follows: TGTGCCAGCAGCCAACTGGGGGCCGGCACAGATACGCAGTATTTT. Residues: CASSQLGAGTDTQYF.

This clone showed up just a few times. The CDR3 bases are TGTGCCAGCTCGATTAGCGGGAGTCGGGGCACCGGGGAGCTGTTTTTT. Protein sequence: CASSISGSRGTGELFF. The gene calls are TRBV18 and TRBJ2-2; TRBD2 agrees at 9 bases. The CDR3 loop spans 16 amino acids. Germline V gene lookup returns CDR1 KGHSH and CDR2 LQKENI. J lost 4 bases, V lost 6 bases, and 9 bases had no gene match. Variable domain in full (rest from reference TRBV18 and TRBJ2-2): NAGVMQNPRHLVRRRGQEARLRCSPMKGHSHVYWYRQLPEEGLKFMVYLQKENIIDESGMPKERFSAEFPKEGPSILRIQQVVRGDSAAYFCASSISGSRGTGELFFGEGSRLTVL.